The TCR beta chain described here comes from a study of OX40 agonist ivuxolimab in advanced cancers. Overall study: While on treatment, patients had intravenous ivuxolimab at 0.01 to 10 mg/kg every 2 weeks. Dose-escalation patients were diagnosed with hepatocellular carcinoma, melanoma, renal cell cancer or head and neck cancer. The dose-escalation cohort was just under 85% male, with a mean age of 60 years, ranging about 20 to 85.

This clone was observed a single time. Its antigen is currently unknown. The J segment lost 3 bases and the V segment lost 8 bases, leaving 3 bases of the junction unmatched. This CDR3 has 14 residues. CDR1 is LNHDA and CDR2 is SQIVND in the germline V gene (reference sequence). Overall study findings and caveats: The study found that CD8+ T cells averaged more expanded clones than CD4+.

Some clones are missing from TCRdb's copy, which holds only in-frame ones; the method was immunoSEQ multiplex PCR. This table has approximately 76,000 clones, around 85% appearing once. Sample: CD4+ or CD8+ T cells sorted from blood, taken in a trial of the OX40 agonist ivuxolimab. This TCR was sampled from an adult with an advanced solid tumor such as melanoma, head and neck, liver or kidney cancer. The chain links TRBV19 to TRBJ2-7; 14 bases map to TRBD2. CDR3 in DNA: TGTGCCAGTTCGGGACTAGCGGGGGTCTACGAGCAGTACTTC. Translating gives CASSGLAGVYEQYF.